Below, one T cell receptor beta chain is given with its context. TCRdb passed the RT-PCR reads through MiXCR, listing each CDR3 protein once. This sample has about 680,000 distinct CDR3 sequences, with approximately 14% found just once. The length of the CDR3 is 18 residues. V was clipped by 4 bases and J by 1 base; unmatched bases: 10. CDR1 is LGHDT, CDR2 YNNKEL, per germline (reference sequence). The receptor comes from a female donor in good health, serving as a healthy control. The chain recombines TRBV3-1 with TRBJ2-6, with 7 bases aligning to TRBD1. The sequencing sample was made of memory CD4+ T cells from blood. In nucleotides, the CDR3 is TGTGCCAGCAGCCCACACAGGGGACCTTGGTCTGGGGCCAACGTCCTGACTTTC. It is translated as CASSPHRGPWSGANVLTF.